This entry is about one T cell receptor (beta chain). Its antigen is unidentified. The CDR3 has 19 amino acids. The germline CDR1 and CDR2 sequences are SGHNT and YYREEE (reference sequence). V lost 4 bases and J lost 0; bases outside the gene matches: 13. This record comes from a study of T cell responses to AZD1222 COVID-19 vaccine. Study-level points and caveats: Vaccine-related CD4 TCRs covered spike, predominating at 160-218 and 743-854. Close to half of spike-specific TCRs reportedly recognize unmutated variant regions.

Produced via immunoSEQ multiplex PCR; TCRdb's table is partial and in-frame only. The sample carries approximately 130,000 clones, about 88% recorded once. This chain connects TRBV5-4 to TRBJ2-1; 10 positions agree with TRBD2. The sample here was peripheral blood, taken 28 days after the second AZD1222 dose. The source is an adult who received the AZD1222 COVID-19 vaccine. CDR3 protein: CASSRGLAGVLSSYNEQFF. DNA of the CDR3: TGTGCCAGCAGCCGGGGGCTAGCGGGGGTGCTGAGCTCCTACAATGAGCAGTTCTTC. Drawing the rest from reference TRBV5-4 and TRBJ2-1, the complete variable domain is ETGVTQSPTHLIKTRGQQVTLRCSSQSGHNTVSWYQQALGQGPQFIFQYYREEENGRGNFPPRFSGLQFPNYSSELNVNALELDDSALYLCASSRGLAGVLSSYNEQFFGPGTRLTVL.